These T cell receptor beta chains were read from a single sample in a study of OX40 agonist ivuxolimab in advanced cancers. Assay: immunoSEQ multiplex PCR; the TCRdb copy retains only in-frame clones and omits some. Among some 150,000 clones listed, 75% to 95% were seen once. Sequencing used CD4+ or CD8+ T cells sorted from blood, obtained in a trial of the OX40 agonist ivuxolimab. These TCRs come from an adult with an advanced solid tumor such as melanoma, head and neck, liver or kidney cancer. Both conserved end residues are part of each CDR3. D genes are given only for firm matches. Size is stated for part of the rows, as once, few or many counts, or as a class when the clone is expanded.

TRBV28,TRBD1,.,TRBJ1-4,TGTGCCAGCAGTTCTGGACAGGGGTCATTAAATGAAAAACTGTTTTTT,CASSSGQGSLNEKLFF
TRBV6-5,TRBD2,.,TRBJ2-1,TGTGCCAGCGGGACTAGCAATGAGCAGTTCTTC,CASGTSNEQFF
TRBV7-2,.,few,TRBJ2-7,TGTGCCAGCAGCCTAGGTGCCTACGAGCAGTACTTC,CASSLGAYEQYF
TRBV5-1,TRBD1,.,TRBJ2-1,TGCGCCAGTAGCGGACAGGGGGCTATCGATGAGCAGTTCTTC,CASSGQGAIDEQFF
TRBV7-3,.,.,TRBJ1-1,TGTGCCAGCAGCTTTTCGGGCTCTTTCGGAACTGAAGCTTTCTTT,CASSFSGSFGTEAFF
TRBV18,.,.,TRBJ1-5,TGTGCCAGCTCACCGTGGGGGGCCCCGGAGCCCCAGCATTTT,CASSPWGAPEPQHF
TRBV11-2,TRBD1,.,TRBJ1-2,TGTGCCAGCAGCTTAGCGACTACAGGGGGCGGCTATGGCTACACCTTC,CASSLATTGGGYGYTF
TRBV30,.,.,TRBJ2-3,TGTGGAGTACGTAGCACAGATACGCAGTATTTT,CGVRSTDTQYF
TRBV5-1,TRBD2,.,TRBJ2-1,TGCGCCAGCAGCTGGACCGGGACTAGCGGGACGGGTGAGCAGTTCTTC,CASSWTGTSGTGEQFF
TRBV27,TRBD2,.,TRBJ2-3,TGTGCCAGCAGTCCCACACTAGCGCGACACACAGATACGCAGTATTTT,CASSPTLARHTDTQYF
TRBV28,.,.,TRBJ2-7,TGTGCCAGCAGTATATCCCCCGGCGAGCAGTACTTC,CASSISPGEQYF
TRBV9,TRBD2,once,TRBJ2-3,TGTGCCAGCAGCGTAGCAGCGGGAGGAGATACGCAGTATTTT,CASSVAAGGDTQYF
TRBV5-8,.,.,TRBJ2-5,TGTGCCAGCAGCTTGGGGGGGGCTAGCGGTCGGGAGACCCAGTACTTC,CASSLGGASGRETQYF
TRBV6-6,.,.,TRBJ2-2,TGTGCCAGCAGTTACTCGGGGGGGCACACCGGGGAGCTGTTTTTT,CASSYSGGHTGELFF
TRBV28,TRBD1,.,TRBJ1-5,TGTGCCAGCGAGAGGCTTACGGGACAGAATCAGCCCCAGCATTTT,CASERLTGQNQPQHF
TRBV20-1,.,.,TRBJ2-7,TGCAGTGCTCCGACAGGGAGGGACCAGTACTTC,CSAPTGRDQYF
TRBV6-1,.,.,TRBJ1-2,TGTGCCAGCGAGTACAGGGAGGACCGTGGCTACACCTTC,CASEYREDRGYTF